What follows are 15 T cell receptor beta chains derived from one specimen sequenced in a study of cytomegalovirus exposure and HLA in healthy donors. The PCR was carried out with 60 Vbeta primers and 13 Jbeta primers. This table comes from immunoSEQ multiplex PCR, and its TCRdb copy is limited to in-frame clones, with some not included. Here the sample spans about 110,000 clones, 76% being singletons. Sequencing was done on a sample of PBMCs. These receptors all come from a man between 40 and 49 years old in good health and CMV-seropositive.

The chain combines TRBV5-1 with TRBJ2-1, with TRBD2 matching 11 bases. The V segment lost 5 bases and the J segment 6 bases; nucleotides outside the gene matches: 10. Germline V lookup: CDR1 SGHRS, CDR2 YFSETQ. The CDR3 consists of 16 residues. The chain's CDR3 is CASSSTGTSGGNEQFF. The CDR3 nucleotides read TGCGCCAGCAGTTCTACCGGGACTAGCGGTGGCAATGAGCAGTTCTTC.

This clone is a singleton in its sample. One end of the junction is discordant with germline, which a read error may explain. This rearrangement joins TRBV7-2 to TRBJ2-6, with D possibly being TRBD1 (5 bases). CDR3 length: 17 amino acids. Per germline, CDR1 SGHTA and CDR2 FQGNSA. The CDR3 DNA follows: TGTGCCAGCAGCTTAGGCCCCCCAGGGTCTGGGGCCAACGGCCTGACTTTC. Translated: CASSLGPPGSGANGLTF.

With regard to this clone: Compared with germline, one end of the junction differs, possibly owing to a read error. The chain links TRBV11-2 to TRBJ2-6; TRBD1 is a possible D gene (5 bases). The CDR3 length is 17 residues. CDR1 is SGHAT, CDR2 FQNNGV, per germline. CDR3 region: CASSLEQSNSGANGLTF. DNA for the CDR3: TGTGCCAGCAGCTTAGAACAGTCGAACTCTGGGGCCAACGGCCTGACTTTC.

V gene TRBV6-1 combines with J gene TRBJ2-5; weak D call: TRBD1 (5 bases). Between the trimmed V and J ends, which lost 4 bases and 5 bases, there was a span of 11 bases. Per germline, CDR1 MNHNS and CDR2 SASEGT. The CDR3 is 13 residues long. The CDR3 region is CASSGPGRETQYF. The CDR3 DNA is TGTGCCAGCAGTGGTCCAGGGCGGGAGACCCAGTACTTC.

V is TRBV13 and J is TRBJ2-5; possible D gene TRBD2, 5 bases. CDR1 is PRHDT, CDR2 FYEKMQ, per germline (reference sequence). V lost 5 bases to trimming and J lost 2 bases, with 15 bases between them. The length of the CDR3 is 15 residues. The CDR3 reads CASSQTGGLQETQYF. The DNA of the CDR3 is TGTGCCAGCAGCCAAACCGGAGGTTTGCAAGAGACCCAGTACTTC.

The chain uses TRBV7-8 and TRBJ1-5, with D perhaps TRBD1 (6 bases). The CDR3 covers 15 residues. CDR1 and CDR2 from the germline V gene are SGHVS and FQNEAQ. V was pared by 1 base and J by 7 bases, with 14 bases between. The CDR3 DNA reads as TGTGCCAGCAGCTTAGATCAGGGGCCGGGACAGCCCCAGCATTTT. This translates into CASSLDQGPGQPQHF.

The chain employs TRBV6-6 and TRBJ2-2, with 11 nucleotides matching TRBD1. J was trimmed by 7 bases and V by 4 bases; bases with no gene match: 5. The germline CDR1 and CDR2 sequences are MNHNY and SVGAGI (reference sequence). The CDR3 is 15 residues long. CDR3 in DNA: TGTGCCAGCAGTTCAGGACAGGGGGCTGTCGGGGAGCTGTTTTTT. Translated, it gives CASSSGQGAVGELFF.

The genes are TRBV15 and TRBJ2-3; D is perhaps TRBD2 (7 bases). This CDR3 comprises 16 residues. The V gene's germline CDR1 is LNHNV and CDR2 YYDKDF (reference sequence). The V gene lost 1 base and the J gene lost 6 bases, with 17 bases spanning the gap. The DNA for the CDR3 is TGTGCCACCAGCAGAGGGGGGGGGCGCCCACAGGATACGCAGTATTTT. Translated, it gives CATSRGGGRPQDTQYF.

This chain connects TRBV6-5 to TRBJ2-7; weak D call: TRBD1 (5 bases). CDR1 and CDR2 from the germline V gene are MNHEY and SVGAGI. V lost 3 bases, J lost 7 bases, and 16 bases lay in between. This CDR3 is built from 14 residues. Here the CDR3 reads CASSYMAGRREQYF. The CDR3 DNA reads TGTGCCAGCAGTTATATGGCAGGGCGTCGGGAGCAGTACTTC.

The gene calls are TRBV27 and TRBJ2-5, with D perhaps TRBD2 (6 bases). V gave up 6 bases and J gave up 0 bases, with 14 bases separating them. This CDR3 spans 15 amino acids. Looked up from germline, CDR1 is MNHEY and CDR2 is SMNVEV (reference sequence). The CDR3: CASSLGGLYQETQYF. The CDR3 DNA reads as TGTGCCAGCAGCCTCGGGGGATTGTACCAAGAGACCCAGTACTTC.

The V and J genes are TRBV11-1 and TRBJ2-7; D gene uncertain. The length of the CDR3 is 12 residues. Germline V gene lookup returns CDR1 SGHAT and CDR2 FQDESV (reference sequence). V was clipped by 5 bases and J by 7 bases, with 12 bases between them. The CDR3 nucleotides are TGTGCCAGCAGCCCCGCTGAGGAGGAGCAGTACTTC. This codes for CASSPAEEEQYF.

The V gene is TRBV5-4, the J gene TRBJ1-1; no clear D. The CDR3 length is 15 residues. V shed 0 bases and J shed 5 bases, with 14 bases lying between them. CDR1 is SGHNT and CDR2 is YYREEE in the germline V gene (reference sequence). Written as DNA, the CDR3 is TGTGCCAGCAGCTTGGGAGCCGGGGTTGGGACTGAAGCTTTCTTT. It codes for CASSLGAGVGTEAFF.

The chain employs TRBV19 and TRBJ2-5, with D possibly matching TRBD2 (6 bases). Germline lookup yields CDR1 LNHDA and CDR2 SQIVND (reference sequence). V lost 3 bases and J lost 5, with 13 bases in between. The CDR3 consists of 14 residues. The CDR3 spells CASSMEGTGETQYF. For the CDR3, the DNA is TGTGCCAGTAGTATGGAGGGAACGGGGGAGACCCAGTACTTC.

This chain connects TRBV6-1 to TRBJ2-5, with D tentatively TRBD2 (6 bases). Germline V gene data show CDR1 as MNHNS and CDR2 as SASEGT. Trimming took off 6 bases at V and 7 bases at J, with 6 bases between the two ends. The CDR3 has 10 amino acids. CDR3 nucleotides: TGTGCCAGCAGGGGGGGGACCCAGTACTTC. This gives the protein CASRGGTQYF.

The V gene is TRBV20-1, the J gene TRBJ2-7, with D perhaps TRBD1 (5 bases). The length of the CDR3 is 11 residues. V dropped 6 bases and J dropped 5 bases, with 11 bases sitting between them. Germline V CDR1 and CDR2: DFQATT, SNEGSKA (reference sequence). CDR3 protein: CSAGRVDEQYF. CDR3 nucleotides: TGCAGTGCGGGCAGGGTTGACGAGCAGTACTTC.